Listed below are T cell receptor beta chains from one sample, sequenced in a study of cytomegalovirus exposure and HLA in healthy donors. Assay: immunoSEQ multiplex PCR; the TCRdb copy retains only in-frame clones and omits some. The sample carries 100,000 or so clones, roughly 79% recorded once. The sample comprised PBMCs. These receptors were taken from a woman in her forties in good health and CMV-seronegative. CDR3s include the opening cysteine and the closing phenylalanine or tryptophan. D genes are given only for firm matches. Size is omitted from some rows. Given values are once, few, many or a class for expanded clones.

v_gene	d_gene	abundance	j_gene	CDR3aa	CDR3nt
TRBV29-1	TRBD2	.	TRBJ2-7	CSVEGGRTSYEQYF	TGCAGCGTTGAGGGCGGGAGGACCTCCTACGAGCAGTACTTC
TRBV13	TRBD2	.	TRBJ2-7	CASSSLADPYEQYF	TGTGCCAGCAGCTCCCTAGCGGATCCCTACGAGCAGTACTTC
TRBV4-3	.	few	TRBJ1-1	CASSLRGNTEAFF	TGCGCCAGCAGCTTGCGAGGGAACACTGAAGCTTTCTTT
TRBV27	.	.	TRBJ1-1	CASSLSMNTEAFF	TGTGCCAGCAGTTTAAGCATGAACACTGAAGCTTTCTTT
TRBV11-3	TRBD1	.	TRBJ1-2	CASSGGQGYGYTF	TGTGCCAGCAGCGGAGGACAGGGTTATGGCTACACCTTC
TRBV10-1	.	.	TRBJ2-7	CASSDGRAYEQYF	TGCGCCAGCAGTGACGGCAGGGCCTACGAGCAGTACTTC
TRBV4-3	.	.	TRBJ1-6	CASRPGPINSPLHF	TGCGCCAGCAGGCCAGGCCCGATCAATTCACCCCTCCACTTT
TRBV5-8	.	few	TRBJ2-7	CASSRPGEQYF	TGTGCCAGCTCGCGACCGGGAGAGCAGTACTTC
TRBV5-1	.	.	TRBJ2-1	CASSSIANEQFF	TGCGCCAGCAGCTCTATAGCCAATGAGCAGTTCTTC
TRBV6-4	.	few	TRBJ2-2	CASSAQGNTGELFF	TGTGCCAGCAGTGCTCAGGGAAACACCGGGGAGCTGTTTTTT
TRBV18	.	.	TRBJ1-2	CASPPPDRILSLSYGYTF	TGTGCCAGCCCACCACCGGATCGAATCCTATCACTATCCTATGGCTACACCTTC
TRBV15	TRBD2	few	TRBJ2-7	CATSAEGTSGYEQYF	TGTGCCACCAGCGCTGAGGGGACTAGCGGCTACGAGCAGTACTTC
TRBV4-2	TRBD2	.	TRBJ2-3	CASSQDLPSGVDTQYF	TGTGCCAGCAGCCAAGATTTGCCTAGCGGGGTCGATACGCAGTATTTT
TRBV28	.	once	TRBJ2-3	CASSSPSVSPSTDTQYF	TGTGCCAGCAGTTCCCCCTCGGTTAGTCCTAGCACAGATACGCAGTATTTT
TRBV18	.	.	TRBJ1-2	CASSRQGTYGYTF	TGTGCCAGCTCACGCCAGGGGACCTATGGCTACACCTTC
TRBV6-6	TRBD2	.	TRBJ2-7	CASSFETSSYEQYF	TGTGCCAGCAGTTTTGAGACTAGCTCATACGAGCAGTACTTC
TRBV19	.	.	TRBJ1-2	CASNGQTALNYGYTF	TGTGCCAGTAATGGCCAGACAGCCCTTAACTATGGCTACACCTTC
TRBV6-1	TRBD2	.	TRBJ2-7	CASRKAGEVIEQYF	TGTGCCAGCAGAAAAGCGGGAGAGGTCATCGAGCAGTACTTC
TRBV7-9	TRBD1	.	TRBJ1-2	CASSPSGQGGGYGYTF	TGTGCCAGCAGCCCCAGTGGACAGGGGGGTGGCTATGGCTACACCTTC
TRBV7-9	TRBD1	.	TRBJ1-5	CASSRTGLDNQPQHF	TGTGCCAGCAGCCGGACAGGGCTGGACAATCAGCCCCAGCATTTT
TRBV27	.	.	TRBJ1-2	CASSTRGYGYTF	TGTGCCAGCAGTACCCGCGGGTATGGCTACACCTTC
TRBV20-1	.	few	TRBJ2-7	CSAKLTYEQYF	TGCAGTGCTAAGCTAACCTACGAGCAGTACTTC
TRBV15	.	.	TRBJ2-7	CATSDPGGPYEQYF	TGTGCCACCAGCGATCCCGGCGGCCCCTACGAGCAGTACTTC
TRBV7-3	TRBD2	.	TRBJ2-1	CASSLGPGGYNEQFF	TGTGCCAGCAGCTTAGGTCCGGGAGGGTACAATGAGCAGTTCTTC
TRBV30	.	.	TRBJ1-2	CAWSVTGAGLVYGYTF	TGTGCCTGGAGTGTAACGGGTGCAGGGCTGGTCTATGGCTACACCTTC
TRBV5-6	.	.	TRBJ2-1	CASSWVATSGNEQFF	TGTGCCAGCAGTTGGGTGGCTACTTCAGGCAATGAGCAGTTCTTC
TRBV27	.	.	TRBJ2-2	CASSSNYSPGELFF	TGTGCCAGCAGTTCTAATTACTCGCCCGGGGAGCTGTTTTTT
TRBV29-1	.	.	TRBJ2-1	CSHPGERTVGEQFF	TGCAGCCACCCCGGGGAGCGAACGGTTGGTGAGCAGTTCTTC
TRBV4-2	TRBD2	.	TRBJ2-3	CASSPGLADYTDTQYF	TGTGCCAGCAGCCCGGGACTAGCGGATTACACAGATACGCAGTATTTT
TRBV7-6	.	.	TRBJ1-4	CASSLVAGANEKLFF	TGTGCCAGCAGCTTAGTGGCAGGGGCTAATGAAAAACTGTTTTTT
TRBV6-5	TRBD2	once	TRBJ2-7	CASSYSAGRDEQYF	TGTGCCAGCAGTTACTCTGCTGGGAGGGACGAGCAGTACTTC
TRBV4-1	TRBD2	.	TRBJ2-7	CASSQKTSETYEQYF	TGCGCCAGCAGCCAAAAGACTAGCGAGACCTACGAGCAGTACTTC
TRBV27	.	once	TRBJ1-1	CASSLTGGGTEAFF	TGTGCCAGCAGCCTTACCGGGGGGGGCACTGAAGCTTTCTTT
TRBV7-2	.	.	TRBJ1-2	CASSLAGSGGYTF	TGTGCCAGCAGCTTAGCCGGGTCTGGTGGCTACACCTTC
TRBV11-2	.	few	TRBJ2-5	CASSSPGVIQETQYF	TGTGCCAGCAGCTCCCCGGGGGTAATCCAAGAGACCCAGTACTTC
TRBV27	TRBD1	.	TRBJ2-7	CASSLRQGAFEQYF	TGTGCCAGCAGTTTACGGCAGGGGGCGTTCGAGCAGTACTTC
TRBV21-1	.	.	TRBJ2-7	CASSNLRGPDYEQYF	TGTGCCAGCAGCAACCTCCGAGGCCCGGACTACGAGCAGTACTTC
TRBV2	TRBD2	.	TRBJ2-5	CASTGGIQETQYF	TGTGCCAGTACCGGGGGGATCCAAGAGACCCAGTACTTC
TRBV2	TRBD1	once	TRBJ2-2	CASSKDRVSAGELFF	TGTGCCAGCAGTAAGGACAGGGTTTCAGCCGGGGAGCTGTTTTTT
TRBV9	TRBD2	.	TRBJ2-5	CASSELAGRQETQYF	TGTGCCAGCAGTGAACTAGCGGGACGTCAAGAGACCCAGTACTTC
TRBV10-3	.	.	TRBJ2-7	CAISEPGLETYEQYF	TGTGCCATCAGTGAGCCGGGACTTGAAACCTACGAGCAGTACTTC
TRBV7-9	.	once	TRBJ2-5	CASSLISWGGRETQYF	TGTGCCAGCAGCTTAATTAGTTGGGGGGGCCGTGAGACCCAGTACTTC
TRBV4-1	TRBD1	.	TRBJ1-5	CASSQEAGGVGQPQHF	TGCGCCAGCAGCCAAGAGGCAGGGGGCGTCGGTCAGCCCCAGCATTTT
TRBV7-3	TRBD2	.	TRBJ2-5	CASSSLAGSETQYF	TGTGCCAGCAGTTCACTAGCGGGATCGGAGACCCAGTACTTC
TRBV10-3	TRBD1	few	TRBJ2-7	CAIAGTGDEQYF	TGTGCCATCGCCGGGACAGGGGACGAGCAGTACTTC
TRBV2	.	.	TRBJ1-6	CASSERVDSPLHF	TGTGCCAGCAGTGAGAGGGTAGACTCACCCCTCCACTTT
TRBV27	TRBD1	.	TRBJ2-2	CASTISGTGNTGELFF	TGTGCCAGCACCATATCGGGGACAGGGAACACCGGGGAGCTGTTTTTT
TRBV6-6	.	.	TRBJ1-3	CASSGRGKTGNTIYF	TGTGCCAGCAGTGGCAGGGGAAAGACTGGAAACACCATATATTTT